Following are 19 T cell receptor beta chains from one sample sequenced in a study of blood T cell repertoires in COVID-19. Sequenced by immunoSEQ multiplex PCR; TCRdb stores in-frame clones only, minus some. The repertoire holds 250,000 or so clones, with around 90% as singletons. The sequenced sample consisted of PBMCs or T cells enriched from blood (not recorded which). The origin of the receptors is a woman aged 30 to 39 with acute COVID-19.

V gene TRBV4-1 combines with J gene TRBJ1-4; a possible D gene is TRBD1 (5 bases). This CDR3 has 15 residues. Germline V CDR1 and CDR2: MGHRA, YSYEKL. V lost 0 bases, J lost 6 bases, and 11 bases lay in between. The CDR3 nucleotides are TGCGCCAGCAGCCAAGATCGCCAGGGTGATGAAAAACTGTTTTTT. Translated, it gives CASSQDRQGDEKLFF.

J is TRBJ1-5 and V is TRBV29-1; D gene uncertain. Trimming left V 4 bases short and J 0 bases short, with 10 bases between. Looked up from germline, CDR1 is SQVTM and CDR2 is ANQGSEA. This CDR3 has 14 amino acids. The CDR3 loop is CSVVETDSNQPQHF. The CDR3 bases are TGCAGCGTTGTTGAAACAGATAGCAATCAGCCCCAGCATTTT.

This clone was recorded once. The chain couples TRBV13 to TRBJ1-2; 8 nucleotides line up with TRBD1. The CDR3 runs to 14 residues. Germline loops: CDR1 PRHDT, CDR2 FYEKMQ (reference sequence). The V gene end was trimmed by 3 bases and the J gene end by 6 bases; junction bases not matched to a gene: 6. CDR3 coding DNA: TGTGCCAGCAGCTTTTCGACAGGGGTAGATGGCTACACCTTC. Its protein product is CASSFSTGVDGYTF.

The chain uses TRBV3-1 (or the pseudogene TRBV3-2) and TRBJ2-1; 10 bases are a match to TRBD1. Losses at the gene ends were 3 bases for V and 4 bases for J; bases not matched to a gene: 3. CDR3 length: 15 amino acids. Germline values: CDR1 LGHDT, CDR2 YNNKEL (reference sequence). The CDR3 DNA sequence: TGTGCCAGCAGCCAGGGACAGGGGACATACAATGAGCAGTTCTTC. This encodes CASSQGQGTYNEQFF.

This rearrangement joins TRBV6-5 to TRBJ1-1, with 8 nucleotides matching TRBD1. V was clipped by 5 bases and J by 6 bases; unmatched bases: 11. The CDR3 spans 15 residues. Per germline, CDR1 MNHEY and CDR2 SVGAGI. CDR3 in DNA: TGTGCCAGCAGTACTGCGGGGCAGGGGGCCGCTGAAGCTTTCTTT. As protein: CASSTAGQGAAEAFF.

The genes are TRBV15 and TRBJ2-7; 7 bases agree with TRBD2. Germline lookup yields CDR1 LNHNV and CDR2 YYDKDF (reference sequence). The CDR3 is 14 residues long. V was pared by 3 bases and J by 3 bases, with 5 bases of the junction left unmatched. CDR3 amino acids: CATSSSAGLYEQYF. The CDR3 nucleotides read TGTGCCACCAGCAGCTCAGCGGGACTCTACGAGCAGTACTTC.

This chain connects TRBV27 to TRBJ1-2; D uncertain. The CDR3 has 13 amino acids. Looked up from germline, CDR1 is MNHEY and CDR2 is SMNVEV (reference sequence). V lost 7 bases, J lost 2 bases, and 11 bases lay in between. CDR3 DNA: TGTGCCAGCAAATCGGGTTTAAACTATGGCTACACCTTC. It is translated as CASKSGLNYGYTF.

The rearrangement uses TRBV4-3 and TRBJ1-6; the D is unclear. V was pared by 1 base and J by 9 bases, with 10 bases between. The germline V gene encodes CDR1 LGHNA and CDR2 YSLEER. There are 14 residues in the CDR3. The CDR3 DNA sequence: TGCGCCAGCAGCCAAGGACATACTAGTTCACCCCTCCACTTT. Translation gives CASSQGHTSSPLHF.

This chain links TRBV18 with TRBJ1-1; D is unresolved. The ends were cut back, 2 bases at V and 5 bases at J, with 9 bases in the middle. The germline V gene encodes CDR1 KGHSH and CDR2 LQKENI. The CDR3 has 13 amino acids. CDR3 sequence (DNA): TGTGCCAGCTCACCAGGGGAGAGGACTGAAGCTTTCTTT. Translation gives CASSPGERTEAFF.

This rearrangement joins TRBV14 to TRBJ1-1, with 8 bases that match TRBD1. The junction had 8 bases not matched to a gene; V was cut back by 5 bases and J by 6 bases. The germline V gene encodes CDR1 SGHDN and CDR2 FVKESK. This CDR3 has 14 amino acids. The CDR3 DNA follows: TGTGCCAGCAGCTTGCGGACAGGGAGTTCTGAAGCTTTCTTT. It specifies CASSLRTGSSEAFF.

The chain carries TRBV13 and TRBJ2-7; 8 nucleotides match TRBD2. The junction had 3 bases not matched to a gene; V was cut back by 2 bases and J by 0 bases. The germline CDR1 and CDR2 sequences are PRHDT and FYEKMQ (reference sequence). This CDR3 spans 15 amino acids. The CDR3 bases are TGTGCCAGCAGCTTACAAGCGGGAGCCTCCTACGAGCAGTACTTC. This codes for CASSLQAGASYEQYF.

The chain has TRBV9 and TRBJ1-3, with 9 bases lining up with TRBD1. CDR1 is SGDLS, CDR2 YYNGEE, per germline. V lost 4 bases and J lost 7; bases outside the gene matches: 6. The CDR3 consists of 14 residues. In nucleotides, the CDR3 is TGTGCCAGCAGCCCTATCACAGGGGGCAACACCATATATTTT. Translated: CASSPITGGNTIYF.

This chain links TRBV3-1 (or the pseudogene TRBV3-2) with TRBJ2-7, with 7 positions matching TRBD1. J was trimmed by 6 bases and V by 0 bases; bases with no gene match: 5. The CDR3 sequence is 14 residues long. The germline gives CDR1 LGHDT, CDR2 YNNKEL (reference sequence). CDR3 coding DNA: TGTGCCAGCAGCCAAGATGGGCCAGGGGGCGAGCAGTACTTC. It translates to CASSQDGPGGEQYF.

The V call is TRBV28, the J call TRBJ1-2, with 10 bases aligning to TRBD1. This CDR3 region has 14 residues. J lost 6 bases, V lost 6 bases, and 7 bases had no gene match. Looked up from germline, CDR1 is MDHEN and CDR2 is SYDVKM. This CDR3 reads CASRDPGQGNGYTF. CDR3 coding DNA: TGTGCCAGCAGGGACCCGGGACAGGGGAATGGCTACACCTTC.

This clone was seen once. This chain links TRBV7-9 with TRBJ2-7; 10 bases agree with TRBD2. The V segment lost 4 bases and the J segment 7 bases; nucleotides outside the gene matches: 7. The germline V gene encodes CDR1 SEHNR and CDR2 FQNEAQ (reference sequence). The CDR3 runs 14 residues. The CDR3 DNA follows: TGTGCCAGCAGCTATGAGCGGGAGGGAAATGAGCAGTACTTC. Residues: CASSYEREGNEQYF.

This clone came up once. The sample contains more than one DNA sequence encoding this CDR3. This chain uses TRBV3-1 (or the pseudogene TRBV3-2) with TRBJ2-1, with 14 bases matching TRBD2. The CDR3 length is 16 residues. CDR1 LGHDT and CDR2 YNNKEL come from the germline V gene (reference sequence). With V trimmed by 3 bases and J by 4 bases, 2 bases remained unmatched. CDR3 sequence: CASSQGLAGVYNEQFF. In DNA form, the CDR3 reads TGTGCCAGCAGCCAGGGACTAGCGGGAGTGTACAATGAGCAGTTCTTC.

The rearrangement joins TRBV27 to TRBJ1-1; the D is unclear. Germline loops: CDR1 MNHEY, CDR2 SMNVEV (reference sequence). V lost 2 bases, J lost 1 base, and 14 bases lay in between. This CDR3 spans 16 amino acids. CDR3 residues: CASSLASTFANTEAFF. The DNA of the CDR3 is TGTGCCAGCAGTTTAGCCTCGACATTTGCGAACACTGAAGCTTTCTTT.

The CDR3 region has the DNA TGTGCCAGCAGCGCAGCAGGTTGGGCTGAGTTGAACACTGAAGCTTTCTTT. Translation gives CASSAAGWAELNTEAFF. V gene TRBV9 combines with J gene TRBJ1-1; D uncertain. The CDR3 is made up of 17 amino acids. V was clipped by 3 bases and J by 0 bases, with 18 bases between them. Looked up from germline, CDR1 is SGDLS and CDR2 is YYNGEE.

The V and J genes are TRBV14 and TRBJ1-1; the D gene is possibly TRBD1 (6 bases). The V gene's germline CDR1 is SGHDN and CDR2 FVKESK. Deletions cut 3 bases from V and 4 bases from J, with 15 bases between. The CDR3 extends over 15 amino acids. The CDR3 sequence is CASSQVQGGSTEAFF. CDR3 nucleotides: TGTGCCAGCAGCCAGGTACAGGGAGGGAGCACTGAAGCTTTCTTT. The full variable domain, rest sourced from reference TRBV14 and TRBJ1-1, is EAGVTQFPSHSVIEKGQTVTLRCDPISGHDNLYWYRRVMGKEIKFLLHFVKESKQDESGMPNNRFLAERTGGTYSTLKVQPAELEDSGVYFCASSQVQGGSTEAFFGQGTRLTVV.